The clone carrying this T cell receptor (beta chain) was observed a few times. What it binds is unknown. This entry belongs to a study of cytomegalovirus exposure and HLA in healthy donors. Study overall: Inside one of the first data releases sat 85 million or so unique TCRs taken from HLA-typed donors. Broader study findings: Most likely, a cluster of highly shared sequence variants arose as a sequencing artifact.

It was with 60 Vbeta and 13 Jbeta primers that the PCR ran. Using immunoSEQ multiplex PCR, the repertoire was profiled, and TCRdb retains in-frame clones only, with some absent. The data show 180,000 or so clones, with around 75% seen just once and 2.5% to 3% held by the top ten. Germline V lookup: CDR1 MDHEN, CDR2 SYDVKM. The CDR3 covers 12 residues. V lost 7 bases and J lost 6, with 13 bases in between. The donors comprised healthy bone marrow donors. The chain carries TRBV28 and TRBJ2-7, with D possibly TRBD2 on 5 matching bases. Sequencing was done on a sample of PBMCs. The receptor was derived from a female donor in good health and CMV-seronegative. The DNA of the CDR3 is TGTGCCAGCACCGCCGGGAAGGGCGAGCAGTACTTC. This translates into CASTAGKGEQYF.